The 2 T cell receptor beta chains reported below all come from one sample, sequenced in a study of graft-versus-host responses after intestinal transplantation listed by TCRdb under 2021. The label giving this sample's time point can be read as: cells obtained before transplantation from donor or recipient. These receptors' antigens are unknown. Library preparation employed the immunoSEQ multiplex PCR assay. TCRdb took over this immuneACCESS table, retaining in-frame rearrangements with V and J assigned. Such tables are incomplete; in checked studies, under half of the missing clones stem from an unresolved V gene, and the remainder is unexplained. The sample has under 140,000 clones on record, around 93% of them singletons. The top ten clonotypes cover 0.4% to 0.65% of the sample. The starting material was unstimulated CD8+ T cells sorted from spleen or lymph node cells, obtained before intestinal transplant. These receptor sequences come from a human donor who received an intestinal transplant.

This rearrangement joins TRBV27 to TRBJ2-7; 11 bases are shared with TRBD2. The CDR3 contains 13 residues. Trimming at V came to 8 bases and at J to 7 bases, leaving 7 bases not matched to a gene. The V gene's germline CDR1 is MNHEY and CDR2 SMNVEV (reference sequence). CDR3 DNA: TGTGCCAGCCGCCCCCCTAGCGGGAGGGAGCAGTACTTC. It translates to CASRPPSGREQYF.

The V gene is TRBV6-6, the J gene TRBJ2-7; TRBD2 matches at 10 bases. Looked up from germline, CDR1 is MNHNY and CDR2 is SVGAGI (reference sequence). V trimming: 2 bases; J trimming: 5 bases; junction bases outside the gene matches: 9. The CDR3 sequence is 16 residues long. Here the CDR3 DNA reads TGTGCCAGCAGTTACCCCTCGAGCGGGAGGGCCCACGAGCAGTACTTC. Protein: CASSYPSSGRAHEQYF.